This TCR beta chain was sequenced for a study of T-cell memory formation after mild COVID-19. Study findings and constraints: Shrinking CD4+ clones resided mostly in CM and EM, and CD8+ ones in EMRA. Several responding clones turned up in pre-infection memory, indicating that cross-reactive memory may have taken part.

TCRdb re-called the 5' RACE reads through MiXCR, storing one row per CDR3 protein. The sample includes about 57,000 distinct CDR3 sequences, 12% of them seen just once. The CDR3 contains 14 residues. The germline gives CDR1 ENHRY, CDR2 SYGVKD. The sample holds a few counts of this clonotype. What it binds is unknown. Its ends do not fully match the called genes, so a read error is possible. This rearrangement joins TRBV10-3 to TRBJ2-3; D may correspond to TRBD1 or TRBD2 (6 bases each). This TCR came from a man aged 18 to 29 who had mild COVID-19 (a few samples of this study predate the infection). Cell type and time point are not known. Sequencing input: PBMCs or a T cell subset sorted from them (not recorded which). CDR3 region: CATSQGGPTDTQYF. CDR3 DNA: TGTGCCACCAGTCAAGGGGGGCCCACAGATACGCAGTATTTT.